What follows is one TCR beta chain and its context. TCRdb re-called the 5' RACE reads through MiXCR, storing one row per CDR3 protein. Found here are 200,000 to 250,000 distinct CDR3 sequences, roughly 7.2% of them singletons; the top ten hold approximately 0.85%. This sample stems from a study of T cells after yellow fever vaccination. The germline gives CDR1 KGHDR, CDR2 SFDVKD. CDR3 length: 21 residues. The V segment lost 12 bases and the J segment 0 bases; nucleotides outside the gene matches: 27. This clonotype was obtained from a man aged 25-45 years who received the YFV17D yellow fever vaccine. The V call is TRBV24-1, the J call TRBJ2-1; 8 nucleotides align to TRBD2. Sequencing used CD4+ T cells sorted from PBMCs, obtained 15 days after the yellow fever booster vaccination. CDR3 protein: CAAFYSFGRGGMASSYNEQFF. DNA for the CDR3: TGTGCCGCCTTTTATAGTTTCGGGAGGGGGGGTATGGCTAGCTCCTACAATGAGCAGTTCTTC.